This T cell receptor beta chain is drawn from a study of radiotherapy plus CTLA-4 blockade in lung cancer. Across the study: Patients showed objective responses in roughly 18% of cases and disease control in roughly 31%.

V lost 2 bases to trimming and J lost 9 bases, with 17 bases between them. The CDR3 spans 15 residues. Per the germline V gene, CDR1 is MNHEY and CDR2 is SVGAGI. Generated by immunoSEQ multiplex PCR, the TCRdb table keeps only in-frame clones and is missing some. The sample lists tens of thousands of clones, over 75% seen once, with 40% in the top ten. Comments on this clone: What it binds is not known.

With ipilimumab providing CTLA-4 blockade, focal radiation was administered to patients who had chemo-refractory metastatic non-small-cell lung cancer. Study results and limitations: Reports state that early shifts in blood T cell clones, with interferon-beta, best predicted response. An expansion of tumor-derived TCR clones occurred in blood after radiotherapy plus ipilimumab.

Here the sequenced sample was peripheral blood, taken from a patient treated with radiotherapy plus ipilimumab. The chain combines TRBV6-5 with TRBJ2-1, with D tentatively TRBD2 (5 bases). The TCR comes from a human donor with non-small cell lung cancer that progressed on radiotherapy plus ipilimumab. CDR3 sequence: CASSYLSVTGSEQFF. The CDR3 nucleotides are TGTGCCAGCAGTTACCTCAGCGTAACGGGGAGTGAGCAGTTCTTC.